The clone carrying this TCR beta chain was picked up one time. Its matching antigen is unknown. The data were taken from a study of T cell responses to AZD1222 COVID-19 vaccine. On the study more broadly: Some second doses came at about 4 weeks and others at about 12 weeks; these were pooled.

With V trimmed by 5 bases and J by 0 bases, 4 bases remained unmatched. Germline V CDR1 and CDR2: GTSNPN, SVGIG (reference sequence). The CDR3 contains 14 residues. Study outcomes and limitations: Seropositive status at baseline applied to only six AZD1222 recipients. Donors, mostly white British, included more females; clonal diversity was possibly underestimated.

Assay: immunoSEQ multiplex PCR; the TCRdb copy retains only in-frame clones and omits some. The sample records under 200,000 clones, around 93% being singletons. This chain joins TRBV30 and TRBJ2-1, with 7 bases identical to TRBD2. The sample here was peripheral blood, taken on day 0 of AZD1222 vaccination. The sequence was collected from an adult in good health. CDR3 region: CAWESGNSYNEQFF. The CDR3 nucleotides read TGTGCCTGGGAAAGCGGGAACTCCTACAATGAGCAGTTCTTC.